The 9 T cell receptor beta chains below were found in one sample sequenced in a study of blood T cell repertoires in COVID-19. This table comes from immunoSEQ multiplex PCR, and its TCRdb copy is limited to in-frame clones, with some not included. The sample shows around 220,000 clones, 88% of them seen only once. The sequencing sample was made of PBMCs or T cells enriched from blood (not recorded which). The receptors stem from a woman in her fifties or sixties with acute COVID-19.

The chain combines TRBV28 with TRBJ1-5; the D is unclear. Germline V CDR1 and CDR2: MDHEN, SYDVKM. The ends were cut back, 4 bases at V and 7 bases at J, with 5 bases in the middle. The CDR3 totals 11 residues. CDR3 DNA sequence: TGTGCCAGCAGTTATGGCCAGCCCCAGCATTTT. This sequence encodes CASSYGQPQHF.

The chain is built from TRBV9 and TRBJ2-5; 8 nucleotides agree with TRBD2. There are 16 residues in the CDR3. With V trimmed by 0 bases and J by 7 bases, 11 bases remained unmatched. Per the germline V gene, CDR1 is SGDLS and CDR2 is YYNGEE. The CDR3 DNA sequence: TGTGCCAGCAGCGTAGGAGGGTTAGCGGGGTCGGGGACCCAGTACTTC. Encoded protein: CASSVGGLAGSGTQYF.

V gene TRBV12-3 or TRBV12-4 combines with J gene TRBJ1-1, with TRBD1 as a possible D gene (5 bases). V lost 6 bases and J 7 bases, leaving 15 bases between the germline ends. The CDR3 runs 13 residues. This CDR3 reads CASRREDRYEAFF. The CDR3 nucleotides are TGTGCCAGCAGACGCGAAGACAGATATGAAGCTTTCTTT.

The chain is built from TRBV7-6 and TRBJ1-4; 8 positions match TRBD1. The CDR3 runs to 16 residues. V trimming: 3 bases; J trimming: 3 bases; junction bases outside the gene matches: 6. Germline V gene data show CDR1 as SGHVS and CDR2 as FNYEAQ. The CDR3: CASSFRGQGPNEKLFF. DNA for the CDR3: TGTGCCAGCAGCTTTCGCGGACAGGGTCCTAATGAAAAACTGTTTTTT.

The CDR3 reads CASSETSSYEQYF. Written as DNA, the CDR3 is TGTGCCAGCAGCGAGACTAGCTCCTACGAGCAGTACTTC. The chain employs TRBV9 and TRBJ2-7; TRBD2 might be the D (6 bases). This CDR3 has 13 residues. The germline V gene has CDR1 SGDLS and CDR2 YYNGEE. V was clipped by 3 bases and J by 0 bases, with 7 bases between them.

This rearrangement joins TRBV27 to TRBJ2-7, with 11 bases fitting TRBD2. CDR3 size: 15 residues. J was trimmed by 7 bases and V by 5 bases; bases with no gene match: 10. Germline CDR1 reads MNHEY; CDR2 reads SMNVEV (reference sequence). The CDR3 DNA reads TGTGCCAGCAGTCCCATACTAGCGGGAGTTCATGAGCAGTACTTC. This sequence encodes CASSPILAGVHEQYF.

Written as DNA, the CDR3 is TGTGCCAGCAGTTTACCAGGGTTCTATGGCTACACCTTC. Protein sequence: CASSLPGFYGYTF. This chain uses TRBV12-3 or TRBV12-4 with TRBJ1-2, with a weak D call TRBD1 (5 bases). The CDR3 runs 13 residues. Trimming removed 2 bases from V and 4 bases from J, with 8 bases in between.

The chain employs TRBV2 and TRBJ1-1; 9 bases fit TRBD1. This CDR3 comprises 13 residues. Trimming took 6 bases from V and 5 from J; bases not matched to a gene: 4. CDR1 SNHLY and CDR2 FYNNEI come from the germline V gene. CDR3 in amino acids: CASRTGGRTEAFF. For the CDR3, the DNA is TGTGCCAGCAGAACAGGGGGCAGAACTGAAGCTTTCTTT.

The V call is TRBV12-1, the J call TRBJ2-7; no check of the table's D call, TRBD1, against the DNA was made. TRBV12-1 is reported as a pseudogene. The CDR3 extends over 13 amino acids. In DNA, the CDR3 is TGTGCCAGCAGCCAGAACCCCCCCTACGAGCAGTACTTC. Its translation is CASSQNPPYEQYF.